These T cell receptor beta chains were read from a single sample in a study of cytomegalovirus exposure and HLA in healthy donors. TCRdb's copy holds only in-frame clones and misses some; the assay was immunoSEQ multiplex PCR. The data contain over 150,000 clones, 80% of them singletons. The sequenced material came from PBMCs. All receptors come from a woman aged 45-65 years in good health and CMV-seropositive. CDR3s include the opening cysteine and the closing phenylalanine or tryptophan. D genes are given only for firm matches. Clone size is not always given. Where it is, it says once, few, many or a class for expanded clones.

v_gene	j_gene	d_gene	abundance	CDR3nt	CDR3aa
TRBV5-4	TRBJ2-4	.	.	TGTGCCAGCAGCTTGATCGGGGTCAGAGACATTCAGTACTTC	CASSLIGVRDIQYF
TRBV28	TRBJ1-2	.	once	TGTGCCAGCACGGAGGGGCAGTCGGTCGGCTATGGCTACACCTTC	CASTEGQSVGYGYTF
TRBV7-3	TRBJ1-2	.	few	TGTGCCAGCAGCCCAAGTTCGGGACTCTTAGCGGGTGGCTACACCTTC	CASSPSSGLLAGGYTF
TRBV25-1	TRBJ2-1	TRBD2	.	TGTGCCAGCAGTGAACGGACTAGCGGGAGGCTCAAGGAGCAGTTCTTC	CASSERTSGRLKEQFF
TRBV7-9	TRBJ1-1	.	.	TGTTCCAGCAGCTTAGAGGAGGGGTTTGAAGCTTTCTTT	CSSSLEEGFEAFF
TRBV4-3	TRBJ2-2	TRBD2	.	TGCGCCAGCAGCCACGACTCACTAGCGAGCGGGGAGCTGTTTTTT	CASSHDSLASGELFF
TRBV9	TRBJ1-6	.	few	TGTGCCAGCAGCGTAGCCATTAATTCACCCCTCCACTTT	CASSVAINSPLHF
TRBV4-3	TRBJ2-6	.	.	TGCGCCAGCAGCCAACGGACTACCACCTCTGGGGCCAACGTCCTGACTTTC	CASSQRTTTSGANVLTF
TRBV5-1	TRBJ2-2	.	.	TGCGCCAGCAGCTTTCGACAGATGGCGAACACCGGGGAGCTGTTTTTT	CASSFRQMANTGELFF
TRBV30	TRBJ2-7	.	.	TGTGCCTGGAGGCTAACTAGCCCGGGCGAGCAGTACTTC	CAWRLTSPGEQYF
TRBV19	TRBJ2-7	.	.	TGTGCCAGTAGGGAAGGACACTCGTCCTACGAGCAGTACTTC	CASREGHSSYEQYF
TRBV19	TRBJ2-1	.	.	TGTGCCAGTAGTGGGGGGAGGCAGGGCGTAAATAGGCAGTTCTTC	CASSGGRQGVNRQFF
TRBV7-9	TRBJ2-7	.	.	TGTGCCAGCAGCTTTGGGAGCTCCTACGAGCAGTACTTC	CASSFGSSYEQYF
TRBV19	TRBJ2-4	TRBD2	.	TGTGCCAGTAGTCCGACTAGCGGGGGGGCCAAAGCCAAAAACATTCAGTACTTC	CASSPTSGGAKAKNIQYF
TRBV29-1	TRBJ2-7	TRBD2	.	TGCAGCGTACTAGCGGGAACCTACGAGCAGTACTTC	CSVLAGTYEQYF
TRBV2	TRBJ2-3	TRBD1	.	TGTGCCAGCAGTGAAGCGCTTCCGGGACAGGGGACAGATACGCAGTATTTT	CASSEALPGQGTDTQYF
TRBV7-9	TRBJ1-2	.	.	TGTGCCAGCAGCTTAGTGGGGAGCTATGGCTACACCTTC	CASSLVGSYGYTF
TRBV4-2	TRBJ1-3	TRBD1	few	TGTGCCAGCAGCCAAGACAGGGGGCGTGGAAACACCATATATTTT	CASSQDRGRGNTIYF
TRBV6-5	TRBJ1-2	TRBD1	.	TGTGCCAGCAGATCTTTGGTTCAGGGGGCAAATGACTACACCTTC	CASRSLVQGANDYTF